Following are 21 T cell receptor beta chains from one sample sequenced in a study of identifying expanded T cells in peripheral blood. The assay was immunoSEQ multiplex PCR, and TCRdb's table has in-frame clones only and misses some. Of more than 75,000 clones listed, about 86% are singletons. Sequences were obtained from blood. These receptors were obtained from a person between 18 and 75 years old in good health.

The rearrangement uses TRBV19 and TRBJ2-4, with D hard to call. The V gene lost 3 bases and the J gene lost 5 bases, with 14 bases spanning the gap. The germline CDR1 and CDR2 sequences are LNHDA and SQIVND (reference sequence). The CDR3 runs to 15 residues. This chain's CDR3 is CASSIEAAGENIQYF. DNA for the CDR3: TGTGCCAGTAGTATTGAGGCGGCCGGTGAAAACATTCAGTACTTC. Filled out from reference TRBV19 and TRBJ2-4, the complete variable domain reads DGGITQSPKYLFRKEGQNVTLSCEQNLNHDAMYWYRQDPGQGLRLIYYSQIVNDFQKGDIAEGYSVSREKKESFPLTVTSAQKNPTAFYLCASSIEAAGENIQYFGAGTRLSVL.

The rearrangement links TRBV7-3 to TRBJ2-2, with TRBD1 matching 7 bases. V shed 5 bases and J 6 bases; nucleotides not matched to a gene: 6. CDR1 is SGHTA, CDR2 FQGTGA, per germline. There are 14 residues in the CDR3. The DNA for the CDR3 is TGTGCCAGCAGCCCACAGGGGTGGCCCGGGGAGCTGTTTTTT. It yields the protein CASSPQGWPGELFF. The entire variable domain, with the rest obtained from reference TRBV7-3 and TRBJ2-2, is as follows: GAGVSQTPSNKVTEKGKYVELRCDPISGHTALYWYRQSLGQGPEFLIYFQGTGAADDSGLPNDRFFAVRPEGSVSTLKIQRTERGDSAVYLCASSPQGWPGELFFGEGSRLTVL.

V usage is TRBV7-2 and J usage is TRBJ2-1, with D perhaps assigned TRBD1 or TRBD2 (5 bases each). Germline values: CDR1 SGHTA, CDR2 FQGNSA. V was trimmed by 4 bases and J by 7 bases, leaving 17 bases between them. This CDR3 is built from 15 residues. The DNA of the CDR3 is TGTGCCAGCAGCTGGCAAGGGGTTCGCGGGAATGAGCAGTTCTTC. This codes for CASSWQGVRGNEQFF.

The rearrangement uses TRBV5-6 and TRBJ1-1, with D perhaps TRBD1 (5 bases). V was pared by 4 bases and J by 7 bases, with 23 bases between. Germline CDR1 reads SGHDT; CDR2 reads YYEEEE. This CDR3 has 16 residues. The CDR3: CASSPGWAAGGREAFF. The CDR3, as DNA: TGTGCCAGCAGCCCAGGGTGGGCCGCAGGAGGGCGTGAAGCTTTCTTT.

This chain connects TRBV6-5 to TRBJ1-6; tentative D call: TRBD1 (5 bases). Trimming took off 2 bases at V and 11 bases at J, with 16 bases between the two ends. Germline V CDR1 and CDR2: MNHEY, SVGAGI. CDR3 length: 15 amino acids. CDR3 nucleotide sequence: TGTGCCAGCAGTTACGGCGAGGGGATCGGAACACCCCTCCACTTT. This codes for CASSYGEGIGTPLHF.

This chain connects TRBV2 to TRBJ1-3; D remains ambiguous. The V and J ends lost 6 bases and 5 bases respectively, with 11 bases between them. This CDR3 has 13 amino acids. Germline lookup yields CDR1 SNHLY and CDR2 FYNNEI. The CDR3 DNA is TGTGCCAGCAGCGGCGAATTCAGAAACACCATATATTTT. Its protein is CASSGEFRNTIYF.

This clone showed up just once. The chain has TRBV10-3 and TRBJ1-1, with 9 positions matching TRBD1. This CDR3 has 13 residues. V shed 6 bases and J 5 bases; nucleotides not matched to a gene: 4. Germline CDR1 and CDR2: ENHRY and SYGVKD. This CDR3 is CAIRETGGTEAFF. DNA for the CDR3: TGTGCCATCAGAGAGACAGGGGGGACTGAAGCTTTCTTT.

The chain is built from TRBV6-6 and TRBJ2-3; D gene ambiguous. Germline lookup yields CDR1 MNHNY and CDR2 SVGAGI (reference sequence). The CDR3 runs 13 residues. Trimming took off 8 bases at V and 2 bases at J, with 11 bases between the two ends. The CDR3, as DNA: TGTGCCAGCTTAGAAGTCCTCACAGATACGCAGTATTTT. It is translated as CASLEVLTDTQYF.

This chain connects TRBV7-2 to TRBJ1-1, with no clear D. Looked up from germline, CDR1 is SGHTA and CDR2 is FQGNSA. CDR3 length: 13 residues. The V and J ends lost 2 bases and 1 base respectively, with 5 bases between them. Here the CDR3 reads CASSLSRNTEAFF. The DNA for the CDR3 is TGTGCCAGCAGCTTAAGCAGGAACACTGAAGCTTTCTTT.

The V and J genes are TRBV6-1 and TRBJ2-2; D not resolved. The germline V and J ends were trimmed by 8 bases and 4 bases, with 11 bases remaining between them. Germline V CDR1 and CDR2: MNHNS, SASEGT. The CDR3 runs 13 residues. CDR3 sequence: CASGTSGTGELFF. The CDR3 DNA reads TGTGCCAGCGGCACGTCCGGCACCGGGGAGCTGTTTTTT.

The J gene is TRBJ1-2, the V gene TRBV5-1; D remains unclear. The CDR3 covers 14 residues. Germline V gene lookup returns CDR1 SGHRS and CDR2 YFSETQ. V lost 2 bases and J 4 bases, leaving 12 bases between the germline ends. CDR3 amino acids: CASSLVGDGYGYTF. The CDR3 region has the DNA TGCGCCAGCAGCTTAGTAGGAGATGGCTATGGCTACACCTTC.

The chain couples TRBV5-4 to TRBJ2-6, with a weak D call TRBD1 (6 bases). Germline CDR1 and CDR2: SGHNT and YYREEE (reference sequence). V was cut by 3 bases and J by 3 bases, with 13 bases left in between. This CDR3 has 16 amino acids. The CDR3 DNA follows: TGTGCCAGCAGCTCTCCAGGGGCAGGTGGGGCCAACGTCCTGACTTTC. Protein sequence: CASSSPGAGGANVLTF.

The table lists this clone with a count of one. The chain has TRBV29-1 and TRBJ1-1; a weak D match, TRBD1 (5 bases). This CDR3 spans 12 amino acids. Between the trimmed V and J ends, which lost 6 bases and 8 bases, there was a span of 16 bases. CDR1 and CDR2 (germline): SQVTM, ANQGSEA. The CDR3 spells CSVRGTSVEAFF. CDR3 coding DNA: TGCAGCGTCCGGGGGACCTCTGTCGAAGCTTTCTTT. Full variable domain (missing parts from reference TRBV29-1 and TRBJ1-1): SAVISQKPSRDICQRGTSLTIQCQVDSQVTMMFWYRQQPGQSLTLIATANQGSEATYESGFVIDKFPISRPNLTFSTLTVSNMSPEDSSIYLCSVRGTSVEAFFGQGTRLTVV.

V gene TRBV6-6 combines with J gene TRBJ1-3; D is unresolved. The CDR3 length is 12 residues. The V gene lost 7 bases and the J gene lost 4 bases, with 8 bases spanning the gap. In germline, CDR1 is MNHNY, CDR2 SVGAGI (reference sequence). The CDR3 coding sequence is TGTGCCAGCACCGACGTCGGAAACACCATATATTTT. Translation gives CASTDVGNTIYF.

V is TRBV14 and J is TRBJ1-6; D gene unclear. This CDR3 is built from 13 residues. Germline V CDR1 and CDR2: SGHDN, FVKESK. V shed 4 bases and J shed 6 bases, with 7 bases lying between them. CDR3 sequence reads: CASSLLGNSPLHF. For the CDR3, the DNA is TGTGCCAGCAGCCTTCTGGGTAATTCACCCCTCCACTTT.

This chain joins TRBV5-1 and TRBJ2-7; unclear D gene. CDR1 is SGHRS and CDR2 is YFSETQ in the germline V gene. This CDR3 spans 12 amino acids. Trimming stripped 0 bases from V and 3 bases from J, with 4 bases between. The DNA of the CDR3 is TGCGCCAGCAGCTTGGGGAACTACGAGCAGTACTTC. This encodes CASSLGNYEQYF.

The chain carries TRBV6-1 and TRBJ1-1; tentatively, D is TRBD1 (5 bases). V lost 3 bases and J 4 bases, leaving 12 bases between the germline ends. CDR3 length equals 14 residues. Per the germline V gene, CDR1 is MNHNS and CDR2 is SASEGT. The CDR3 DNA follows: TGTGCCAGCAGTGATAGGGGCAAGGGCACTGAAGCTTTCTTT. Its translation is CASSDRGKGTEAFF.

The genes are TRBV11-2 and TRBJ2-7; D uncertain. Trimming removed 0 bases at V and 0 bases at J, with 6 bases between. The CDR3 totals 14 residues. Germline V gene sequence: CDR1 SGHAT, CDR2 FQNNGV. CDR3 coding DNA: TGTGCCAGCAGCTTAGATGGTAGCTCCTACGAGCAGTACTTC. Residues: CASSLDGSSYEQYF. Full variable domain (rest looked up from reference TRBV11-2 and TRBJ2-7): EAGVAQSPRYKIIEKRQSVAFWCNPISGHATLYWYQQILGQGPKLLIQFQNNGVVDDSQLPKDRFSAERLKGVDSTLKIQPAKLEDSAVYLCASSLDGSSYEQYFGPGTRLTVT.

CDR3 coding DNA: TGTGCCAGCAGTTTAAGGGCAGGCCAGTCCCTTAATGCCCAGCATTTT. Protein: CASSLRAGQSLNAQHF. This sequence joins TRBV27 and TRBJ1-5; D is ambiguous. V was pared by 2 bases and J by 11 bases, with 22 bases between. The CDR3 covers 16 residues. Germline V gives CDR1 MNHEY, CDR2 SMNVEV (reference sequence).

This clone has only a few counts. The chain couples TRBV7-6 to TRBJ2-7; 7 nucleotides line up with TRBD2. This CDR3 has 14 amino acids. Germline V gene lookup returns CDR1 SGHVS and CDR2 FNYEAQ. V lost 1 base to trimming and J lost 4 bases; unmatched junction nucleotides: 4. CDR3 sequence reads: CASSLGLANYEQYF. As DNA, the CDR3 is TGTGCCAGCAGCTTAGGACTAGCCAATTACGAGCAGTACTTC.

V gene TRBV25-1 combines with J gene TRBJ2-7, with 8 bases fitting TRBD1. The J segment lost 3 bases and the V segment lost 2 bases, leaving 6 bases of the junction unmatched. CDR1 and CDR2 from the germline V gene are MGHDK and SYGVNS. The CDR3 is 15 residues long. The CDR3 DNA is TGTGCCAGCAGTGAAAGGACAGGGACGAACTACGAGCAGTACTTC. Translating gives CASSERTGTNYEQYF.